Below are 27 T cell receptor beta chains sequenced from a single sample in a study of CD8 T cells in Susac syndrome. RNA totalling roughly 0.45 to 1 ug underwent reverse transcription with random hexamers. TCRdb redid the calling of the immunoSEQ multiplex PCR reads with MiXCR, one entry per CDR3 protein. The repertoire holds 75,000 to 80,000 distinct CDR3 sequences, approximately 93% seen once, with about 0.52% in the top ten. The sequenced material came from CD8+ T cells from PBMCs. The receptors stem from a human donor with Susac syndrome.

V and J are TRBV7-9 and TRBJ2-2, with D possibly being TRBD1 (5 bases). Trimming took off 3 bases at V and 6 bases at J, with 8 bases between the two ends. The CDR3 totals 13 residues. Germline V CDR1 and CDR2: SEHNR, FQNEAQ (reference sequence). The CDR3 DNA reads as TGTGCCAGCAGCTTCCAGGGATCCGGGGAGCTGTTTTTT. Translating gives CASSFQGSGELFF.

CDR3 loop: CASSPSGHGYTF. CDR3 sequence (DNA): TGTGCCAGCTCACCGTCAGGGCATGGCTACACCTTC. The genes are TRBV18 and TRBJ1-2; weak D call: TRBD1 (5 bases). The CDR3 is made up of 12 amino acids. Germline CDR1 reads KGHSH; CDR2 reads LQKENI. V was shortened by 3 bases and J by 6 bases, with 8 bases between the two germline ends.

This sequence joins TRBV2 and TRBJ2-7; 7 nucleotides line up with TRBD2. This CDR3 has 15 residues. Germline V gene data show CDR1 as SNHLY and CDR2 as FYNNEI. The V segment lost 4 bases and the J segment 4 bases; nucleotides outside the gene matches: 10. The CDR3 DNA sequence: TGTGCCAGCAGTGTTGGGAAAACCGGGAGGTACGAGCAGTACTTC. This sequence encodes CASSVGKTGRYEQYF. Based on the CDR3 plus reference TRBV2 and TRBJ2-7, the full variable domain is EPEVTQTPSHQVTQMGQEVILRCVPISNHLYFYWYRQILGQKVEFLVSFYNNEISEKSEIFDDQFSVERPDGSNFTLKIRSTKLEDSAMYFCASSVGKTGRYEQYFGPGTRLTVT.

The sample holds one count of this clonotype. The genes are TRBV27 and TRBJ2-7; D is perhaps TRBD1 or TRBD2 (5 bases each). The CDR3 consists of 13 residues. With 0 bases removed from V and 6 bases from J, the gap between germline ends came to 9 bases. Looked up from germline, CDR1 is MNHEY and CDR2 is SMNVEV (reference sequence). CDR3 in DNA: TGTGCCAGCAGTTTATCGAGAGGGACCGAGCAGTACTTC. This translates into CASSLSRGTEQYF.

This CDR3 reads CASSQVPGINQPQHF. For the CDR3, the DNA is TGTGCCAGCAGCCAGGTCCCCGGGATAAATCAGCCCCAGCATTTT. The genes are TRBV27 and TRBJ1-5; the D is unclear. CDR3 length: 15 amino acids. Germline loops: CDR1 MNHEY, CDR2 SMNVEV (reference sequence). The V gene lost 6 bases and the J gene lost 4 bases, with 16 bases spanning the gap.

The V and J genes are TRBV11-2 and TRBJ2-7; 8 bases line up with TRBD2. The CDR3 is 14 amino acids. From germline, CDR1 is SGHAT and CDR2 FQNNGV. V dropped 6 bases and J dropped 3; count of bases not matched to a gene: 7. CDR3 residues: CASSYGGTSYEQYF. CDR3 nucleotide sequence: TGTGCCAGCAGTTACGGGGGGACTAGCTACGAGCAGTACTTC.

This chain links TRBV9 with TRBJ2-2; a weak D match, TRBD1 (6 bases). V lost 4 bases and J lost 1, with 14 bases in between. This CDR3 has 16 amino acids. In germline, CDR1 is SGDLS, CDR2 YYNGEE. DNA for the CDR3: TGTGCCAGCAGCAGTAGGGTAGGGGGGAACACCGGGGAGCTGTTTTTT. Protein: CASSSRVGGNTGELFF. Together with reference TRBV9 and TRBJ2-2, the CDR3 gives the full variable domain: DSGVTQTPKHLITATGQRVTLRCSPRSGDLSVYWYQQSLDQGLQFLIQYYNGEERAKGNILERFSAQQFPDLHSELNLSSLELGDSALYFCASSSRVGGNTGELFFGEGSRLTVL.

J is TRBJ1-1 and V is TRBV15; D is ambiguous. The germline gives CDR1 LNHNV, CDR2 YYDKDF (reference sequence). Trimming stripped 4 bases from V and 0 bases from J, with 3 bases between. The CDR3 is 12 amino acids. For the CDR3, the DNA is TGTGCCACCAGCAACATGAACACTGAAGCTTTCTTT. The encoded protein is CATSNMNTEAFF.

The chain employs TRBV12-3 or TRBV12-4 and TRBJ2-3; 7 bases fit TRBD2. CDR3 length equals 15 residues. V shed 6 bases and J 4 bases; nucleotides not matched to a gene: 10. CDR3 loop: CASSLLAAGPDTQYF. The CDR3 DNA follows: TGTGCCAGCAGCCTCCTAGCGGCGGGGCCAGATACGCAGTATTTT.

Worth noting for this clonotype: An end of the junction does not agree with germline; a read error may underlie this. In DNA, the CDR3 is TGCAGTGTTAGACTTATCGGACTAGCGGGGATTCAAGAGACCCAGTACTTC. Translating it yields CSVRLIGLAGIQETQYF. The gene calls are TRBV20-1 and TRBJ2-5; TRBD2 agrees at 12 bases. Germline V gives CDR1 DFQATT, CDR2 SNEGSKA (reference sequence). The CDR3 sequence is 17 residues long.

This clonotype was observed once. This chain links TRBV11-2 with TRBJ2-7; D not certain. Between the trimmed V and J ends, which lost 6 bases and 3 bases, there was a span of 6 bases. This CDR3 is built from 11 residues. Germline V lookup: CDR1 SGHAT, CDR2 FQNNGV. CDR3 nucleotides: TGTGCCAGCAGTAAGGGCTACGAGCAGTACTTC. Amino acids: CASSKGYEQYF.

This clonotype was counted a single time. The rearrangement uses TRBV29-1 and TRBJ2-5, with 7 bases aligning to TRBD2. CDR1 is SQVTM, CDR2 ANQGSEA, per germline. V lost 4 bases, J lost 5 bases, and 10 bases stayed unmatched. The CDR3 loop spans 14 amino acids. CDR3 bases: TGCAGCGTTGGGGGGGGAGGCCTAGGGGAGACCCAGTACTTC. Translating it yields CSVGGGGLGETQYF.

The rearrangement uses TRBV27 and TRBJ2-5; the match to TRBD2 covers 11 bases. Per germline, CDR1 MNHEY and CDR2 SMNVEV (reference sequence). The CDR3 has 15 residues. CDR3 sequence reads: CNSSFSSGGYETQYF. CDR3 bases: TGTAACAGCAGTTTCTCTAGCGGGGGGTATGAGACCCAGTACTTC.

This chain connects TRBV7-2 to TRBJ2-1, with TRBD2 matching over 12 bases. Germline V gene data show CDR1 as SGHTA and CDR2 as FQGNSA. This CDR3 contains 15 residues. Losses at the gene ends were 5 bases for V and 4 bases for J; bases not matched to a gene: 3. The CDR3 DNA is TGTGCCAGCAGCACAACTAGCGGGGGGTACAATGAGCAGTTCTTC. Translation: CASSTTSGGYNEQFF.

This chain connects TRBV9 to TRBJ1-2; D is unclear. CDR3 size: 14 residues. From germline, CDR1 is SGDLS and CDR2 YYNGEE. V lost 2 bases to trimming and J lost 6 bases, with 14 bases between them. The CDR3 nucleotides are TGTGCCAGCAGCGTCGCTCAGGTGAAGAATGGCTACACCTTC. This encodes CASSVAQVKNGYTF. The full variable domain, rest sourced from reference TRBV9 and TRBJ1-2, is DSGVTQTPKHLITATGQRVTLRCSPRSGDLSVYWYQQSLDQGLQFLIQYYNGEERAKGNILERFSAQQFPDLHSELNLSSLELGDSALYFCASSVAQVKNGYTFGSGTRLTVV.

This CDR3 reads CASSSSIQGFNSPLHF. CDR3 DNA sequence: TGTGCCAGCAGTTCCTCGATACAGGGATTTAATTCACCCCTCCACTTT. The chain links TRBV28 to TRBJ1-6, with TRBD1 as a possible D gene (6 bases). Trimming removed 4 bases from V and 6 bases from J, with 16 bases in between. The germline gives CDR1 MDHEN, CDR2 SYDVKM. This CDR3 is built from 16 residues.

This clonotype showed up just a few times. The chain couples TRBV14 to TRBJ2-5; TRBD1 matches at 10 bases. The V segment lost 4 bases and the J segment 4 bases; nucleotides outside the gene matches: 3. The CDR3 covers 14 residues. Germline lookup yields CDR1 SGHDN and CDR2 FVKESK. The CDR3 spells CASSRDRGTETQYF. CDR3 in DNA: TGTGCCAGCAGCCGGGACAGGGGTACAGAGACCCAGTACTTC.

The chain has TRBV12-3 or TRBV12-4 and TRBJ2-7; D is unresolved. The CDR3 runs to 12 residues. Trimming cost V 7 bases and J 3 bases, with 10 bases left between them. CDR3 sequence: CASKYSIYEQYF. CDR3 coding DNA: TGTGCCAGCAAATACAGTATCTACGAGCAGTACTTC.

This clonotype was seen a single time. The chain is built from TRBV2 and TRBJ1-3; D call uncertain. Germline CDR1 SNHLY, CDR2 FYNNEI. Trimming stripped 1 base from V and 2 bases from J, with 12 bases between. The CDR3 covers 16 residues. The CDR3 coding sequence is TGTGCCAGCAGTGAAGAGACGATTGTCGCTGGAAACACCATATATTTT. This encodes CASSEETIVAGNTIYF.

The rearrangement links TRBV20-1 to TRBJ2-3, with 7 bases aligning to TRBD2. V gave up 5 bases and J gave up 8 bases; unmatched junction bases: 7. The CDR3 length is 12 residues. CDR1 is DFQATT and CDR2 is SNEGSKA in the germline V gene (reference sequence). This CDR3 is CSARAGGGTQYF. DNA for the CDR3: TGCAGTGCTCGGGCGGGCGGGGGTACGCAGTATTTT.

This rearrangement joins TRBV14 to TRBJ2-5; D may be TRBD1 (5 bases). In germline, CDR1 is SGHDN, CDR2 FVKESK. V dropped 0 bases and J dropped 5 bases, with 10 bases sitting between them. The CDR3 consists of 14 residues. The CDR3, as DNA: TGTGCCAGCAGCCAAGAAAAGTGGGGCGAGACCCAGTACTTC. It specifies CASSQEKWGETQYF.

V and J are TRBV2 and TRBJ2-5; D call uncertain. CDR3 length: 12 residues. The germline V gene encodes CDR1 SNHLY and CDR2 FYNNEI. Trimming cost V 2 bases and J 3 bases, with 4 bases left between them. The CDR3 region is CASSEWEETQYF. CDR3 nucleotides: TGTGCCAGCAGTGAATGGGAAGAGACCCAGTACTTC.

V usage is TRBV20-1 and J usage is TRBJ2-7; D ambiguous. V lost 2 bases and J 0 bases, leaving 8 bases between the germline ends. The CDR3 loop spans 13 amino acids. Germline CDR1 is DFQATT and CDR2 is SNEGSKA (reference sequence). CDR3 sequence: CSARRHSSYEQYF. DNA for the CDR3: TGCAGTGCTAGACGGCATAGCTCCTACGAGCAGTACTTC.

This chain uses TRBV6-2 or TRBV6-3 with TRBJ2-7; 7 bases are a match to TRBD2. The J segment lost 5 bases and the V segment lost 2 bases, leaving 3 bases of the junction unmatched. The CDR3 covers 13 residues. Germline assignment: CDR1 MNHEY and CDR2 SVGEGT. CDR3 nucleotides: TGTGCCAGCAGTTACCGGGAGGCCCACGAGCAGTACTTC. Its translation: CASSYREAHEQYF.

V usage is TRBV7-6 and J usage is TRBJ2-1, with D perhaps matching TRBD2 (6 bases). Germline assignment: CDR1 SGHVS and CDR2 FNYEAQ. There are 14 residues in the CDR3. Trimming pared 6 bases from V and 6 bases from J, leaving 15 bases between. CDR3 in DNA: TGTGCCAGCAGTTATTTTGGTAGCGGCAATGAGCAGTTCTTC. Translated, it gives CASSYFGSGNEQFF. The variable domain in full, completed from reference TRBV7-6 and TRBJ2-1, reads GAGVSQSPRYKVTKRGQDVALRCDPISGHVSLYWYRQALGQGPEFLTYFNYEAQQDKSGLPNDRFSAERPEGSISTLTIQRTEQRDSAMYRCASSYFGSGNEQFFGPGTRLTVL.

V is TRBV12-5 and J is TRBJ2-2, with 7 bases that match TRBD2. The CDR3 totals 14 residues. V lost 5 bases, J lost 11 bases, and 11 bases stayed unmatched. Per germline, CDR1 LGHNT and CDR2 FRNRAP. The CDR3 protein is CASGPAGAGPELFF. The CDR3 DNA reads as TGTGCTAGTGGTCCCGCCGGAGCGGGGCCCGAGCTGTTTTTT.

The V gene is TRBV9, the J gene TRBJ2-2, with 12 bases fitting TRBD2. From germline, CDR1 is SGDLS and CDR2 YYNGEE. The CDR3 spans 14 residues. The V gene end was trimmed by 3 bases and the J gene end by 9 bases; junction bases not matched to a gene: 3. The CDR3 protein is CASSGTSGGRELFF. Written as DNA, the CDR3 is TGTGCCAGCAGCGGAACTAGCGGGGGGAGGGAGCTGTTTTTT.